This TCR beta chain stems from a study of vaccination and CD4 T cells after COVID-19 (dated by TCRdb to the early 2020s). Regarding the research as a whole: SARS-CoV-2 positivity had been established in the convalescent patients by nasal swab PCR, and mild disease was recorded in roughly ten of these patients and severe disease in one. The convalescent cohort included six males and four females, with two Hispanic individuals, seven Caucasians, two Asians and one multiracial person. Each participant got two doses of either the Pfizer-BioNTech BNT162b2 vaccine (n=8) or the Moderna mRNA-1273 vaccine (n=2). Post-COVID blood samples were collected from convalescent patients a median of around 96 days after diagnosis, with a range of roughly 30 to 161 days. Post-vaccine blood samples were obtained a median of about 70 days after the second vaccine dose, with a range of about 12 to 241 days. Overlapping spike peptide pools from SARS-CoV-2 and from the common cold coronaviruses HCoV-NL63, HCoV-OC43 and HCoV-229E were used as culture stimuli. Control cultures used a CEFX viral epitope pool as positive control, an HIV-1 Nef peptide pool as negative control, or no peptide. In approximately eleven COVID-19 convalescent patients and a handful of infection-naive healthy vaccine recipients, the spike-specific CD4+ TCR repertoire before mRNA vaccination was compared with the repertoire after mRNA vaccination. What the study reported, not specific to this receptor: In convalescent patients, a median approximately 83% of post-vaccine SARS-CoV-2-reactive clones were detected only after vaccination, suggesting vaccine-specific priming. The number of convalescent patients in the study was relatively small, and the study did not examine early timepoints following natural infection. In convalescent patients, nearly all vaccine-specific clones (304 of 307) were found to be mono-reactive for SARS-CoV-2 spike rather than cross-reactive with common cold coronaviruses. The median number of SARS-CoV-2-reactive clonotypes rose from under 25 after infection to roughly 40 after vaccination, but the change was not significant.

V is trimmed back by 4 bases and J by 1 base, and the junction contains 3 bases that no gene match accounts for. Per the germline V gene, SGHRS is the CDR1 and YFSETQ is the CDR2. The CDR3 starts with the cysteine, ends with the phenylalanine, and has 14 residues. Here the CDR3 DNA is all that survives: 42 bases in frame from base 1. As to this clonotype: Its antigen is still unknown. Base qualities are not recorded, but no much larger clone differs from it by a single base.

According to the study, the label for this sample's treatment or condition signals: roughly 10-day PBMC culture with coronavirus spike peptide pools or control peptides (ViraFEST assay). To expand antigen-specific T cells with peptide pools and then pick out the expanded clonotypes through TCR sequencing, the study relied on the ViraFEST assay. Positive SARS-CoV-2 PCR tests in the convalescent patients dated from March to December 2020, before Alpha, Beta and Delta variants emerged in the United States. PBMCs were cultured at under 2.5 million per well in IMDM supplemented with about 5.5% human AB serum and about 10 IU/ml IL-2, with approximately 10 ug/ml peptide pools added. On days 3 and 7, half of the culture medium was replaced with fresh IL-2-containing medium. Once the cells had been in culture for around 10 days, the EasySep CD4+ T cell isolation kit was used to isolate CD4+ T cells by negative selection. PBMCs were separated from whole blood using Ficoll-Paque Plus gradient centrifugation and then either used fresh or cryopreserved at -140C. Culture conditions were generally each tested in triplicate wells.

The library was made by PCR. At the Johns Hopkins FTIC core, DNA from the cultured CD4+ T cells underwent TCR sequencing with the Oncomine TCR Beta short-read assay. Genomic DNA was extracted from the cultured CD4+ T cells with the QIAamp micro DNA kit. Oncomine TCR Beta libraries made from cultured CD4+ T cells were pooled using unique dual indexes and sequenced on an Illumina iSeq 100. The study's own analysis went as follows. Non-productive sequences were removed, and CDR3s that did not start with C, did not end with F or W, or were shorter than 7 amino acids were discarded. The MANAFEST web application was used to identify antigen-specific clonotypes by comparing peptide-stimulated wells against reference wells and other culture wells. For a clone to be called positive, the clone needed an FDR below 0.05, an odds ratio above 5, and a productive frequency above 0.1% in at least two of three replicate wells. Cross-reactive clonotypes were defined as significantly expanded in both SARS-CoV-2 spike wells and at least one common cold coronavirus spike condition. Using R version 3.6.1, CDR3 homology was evaluated through Levenshtein distances (stringdist) along with unrooted phylogenetic trees (ape). Starting from the raw public reads, TCRdb applied fastp trimming at Q25, assembled clones with MiXCR and retained in-frame beta chains. Identical CDR3 proteins give one entry, which carries the most common genes and DNA. V and J calls and clone size were set by TCRdb, not the authors. In all, the sample holds around 21,000 distinct CDR3 sequences, and 45% to 70% of those were seen once. The top ten hold 15% to 20% of the sample.

This TCR was recovered from a human donor who had recovered from COVID-19. Rearrangement joined TRBV5-1 to TRBJ2-5; 8 bases in the junction line up with TRBD1. Sequencing was performed on CD4+ T cells from blood, cultured in vitro. The DNA sequence is given as TGCGCCAGCAGCCACGGACAGGGCCAAGAGACCCAGTACTTC. Its amino acids are CASSHGQGQETQYF.